This paragraph covers one TCR beta chain sequence. These data come from a study of beta chain features in type 1 diabetes. What was sequenced were expressed TCRB transcripts, since all of the isolated RNA had been reverse transcribed. The repertoire was sequenced with immunoSEQ multiplex PCR; TCRdb's copy has only in-frame clones and lacks some. Here the sample spans hundreds of thousands of clones, around 16% being singletons. Trimming took off 5 bases at V and 4 bases at J, with 14 bases between the two ends. The CDR3 length is 13 residues. CDR1 is GTSNPN and CDR2 is SVGIG in the germline V gene (reference sequence).

This receptor was obtained from a man between 18 and 35 years old in good health. The chain carries TRBV30 and TRBJ1-1; no firm D call. The specimen was naive CD4+ T cells from blood. CDR3 sequence (DNA): TGTGCCTGGGGCCGGGCGCTTGGCACTGAAGCTTTCTTT. This translates into CAWGRALGTEAFF.